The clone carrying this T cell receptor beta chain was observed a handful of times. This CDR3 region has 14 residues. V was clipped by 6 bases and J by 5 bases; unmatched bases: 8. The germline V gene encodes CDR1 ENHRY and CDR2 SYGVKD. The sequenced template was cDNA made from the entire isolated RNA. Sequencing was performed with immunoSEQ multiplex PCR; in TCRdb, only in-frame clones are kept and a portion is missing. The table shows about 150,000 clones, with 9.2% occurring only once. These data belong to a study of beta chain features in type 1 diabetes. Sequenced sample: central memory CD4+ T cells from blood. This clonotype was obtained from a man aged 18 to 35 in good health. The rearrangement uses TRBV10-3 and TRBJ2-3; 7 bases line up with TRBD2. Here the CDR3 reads CAISQASGGDTQYF. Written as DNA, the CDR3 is TGTGCCATCAGCCAGGCCTCGGGGGGAGATACGCAGTATTTT.